This T cell receptor beta chain is drawn from a study of OX40 agonist ivuxolimab in advanced cancers. On the study more broadly: All patients had ivuxolimab intravenously every 2 weeks at 0.01 to 10 mg/kg. Hepatocellular carcinoma, melanoma, renal cell or head and neck cancer occurred in dose-escalation patients. Partial responses were observed in three patients, of whom one had hepatocellular carcinoma and two had cutaneous melanoma. Study conclusions and caveats: Circulating CD4+ and CD8+ T cells showed clonal expansion by week 6 at 0.1 to 3.0 mg/kg.

Trimming at V came to 4 bases and at J to 2 bases, leaving 6 bases not matched to a gene. CDR3 length equals 16 residues. The germline gives CDR1 MNHEY, CDR2 SMNVEV (reference sequence). A remark on this clone: The antigen is undetermined.

Clones were sequenced by immunoSEQ multiplex PCR, and TCRdb holds only the in-frame ones, with some missing. The sample includes about 80,000 clones, just over 90% of them seen just once. Specimen: CD4+ or CD8+ T cells sorted from blood, collected in a trial of the OX40 agonist ivuxolimab. The TCR sequence derives from an adult with an advanced solid tumor such as melanoma, head and neck, liver or kidney cancer. The V call is TRBV27, the J call TRBJ2-1; the match to TRBD2 covers 9 bases. CDR3 amino acids: CASSSRTSAAYNEQFF. The CDR3 coding sequence is TGTGCCAGCAGTTCCAGGACTAGCGCAGCCTACAATGAGCAGTTCTTC.